This note documents a single T cell receptor beta chain sequence. The antigen remains unidentified. This sample was taken from a study of human T cells and chemical hapten exposure. Study-wide background: Per-sample variation in TCR yield stemmed mainly from small pooled library volume differences. Study-level results: The formation of large CDR3 similarity clusters by expanded TCRs significantly exceeded that of controls. No alteration of TCRs above 1 in 1000 frequency was seen with DPC sensitization.

The CDR3 has 16 amino acids. Time point indicated: patch test 1, 2 weeks after DPC sensitization. Regarding treatment: therapeutic diphenylcyclopropenone sensitization with weekly scalp DPC. Blood draws preceded each patch test application. TCRdb re-derived calls from the RACE reads in MiXCR, one entry per CDR3 protein. Of about 120,000 distinct CDR3 sequences listed, about 12% are singletons. This clonotype originated in a woman between 45 and 60 years old with alopecia areata. Some clones in this sample may be carry-over from other donors' samples. Sequencing was performed on whole blood, taken in connection with sensitization to the hapten diphenylcyclopropenone (DPC). The chain employs TRBV3-2 and TRBJ2-1; no check of the table's D call, TRBD2, against the DNA was made. TRBV3-2 is classified as a pseudogene. CDR3 residues: CASSQDLLAGGHEQFF. The CDR3 DNA reads as TGTGCCAGCAGCCAAGATCTCCTAGCGGGGGGGCATGAGCAGTTCTTC.